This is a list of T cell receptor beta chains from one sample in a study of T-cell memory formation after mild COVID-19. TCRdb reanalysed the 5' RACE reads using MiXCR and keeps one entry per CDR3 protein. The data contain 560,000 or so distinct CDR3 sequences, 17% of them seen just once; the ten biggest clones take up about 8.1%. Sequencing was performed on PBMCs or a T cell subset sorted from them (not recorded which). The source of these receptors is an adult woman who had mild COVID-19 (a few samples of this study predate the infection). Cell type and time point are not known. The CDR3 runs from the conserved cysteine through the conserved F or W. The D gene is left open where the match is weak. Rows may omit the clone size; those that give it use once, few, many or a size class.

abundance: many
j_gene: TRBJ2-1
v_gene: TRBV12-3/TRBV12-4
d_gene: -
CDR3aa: CASSLAGFNEQFF
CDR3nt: TGTGCCAGCAGTTTAGCGGGCTTTAATGAGCAGTTCTTC

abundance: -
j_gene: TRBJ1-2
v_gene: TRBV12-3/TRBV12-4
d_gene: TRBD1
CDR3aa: CASRKRGTGTGYTF
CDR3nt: TGTGCCAGCAGAAAAAGAGGGACAGGGACCGGCTACACCTTC

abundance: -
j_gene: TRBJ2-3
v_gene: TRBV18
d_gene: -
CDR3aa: CASSPTGSDTQYF
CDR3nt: TGTGCCAGCTCACCCACAGGGTCAGATACGCAGTATTTT

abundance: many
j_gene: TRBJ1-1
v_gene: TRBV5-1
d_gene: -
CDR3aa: CASSEGGLNTEAFF
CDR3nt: TGCGCCAGCAGCGAGGGGGGCTTGAACACTGAAGCTTTCTTT

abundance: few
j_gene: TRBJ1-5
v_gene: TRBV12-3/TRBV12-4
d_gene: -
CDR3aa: CASSHGTSNQPQHF
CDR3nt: TGTGCCAGCAGTCACGGGACTTCTAATCAGCCCCAGCATTTT

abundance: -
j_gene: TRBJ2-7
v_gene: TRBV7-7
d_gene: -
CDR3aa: CASSLSTDYSDEQYF
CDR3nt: TGTGCTAGCAGCTTGTCGACGGACTATAGTGACGAGCAGTACTTC

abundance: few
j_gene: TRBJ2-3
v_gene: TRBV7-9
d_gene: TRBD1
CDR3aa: CASSLGLGTGDRDTQYF
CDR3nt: TGTGCCAGCAGCTTAGGATTGGGGACAGGCGATCGAGATACGCAGTATTTT

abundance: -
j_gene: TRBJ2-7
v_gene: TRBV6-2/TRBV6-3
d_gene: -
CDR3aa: CASSYSLAGSEQYF
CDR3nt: TGTGCCAGCAGTTACTCCTTGGCAGGGAGCGAGCAGTACTTC

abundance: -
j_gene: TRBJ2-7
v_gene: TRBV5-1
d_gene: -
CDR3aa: CASSYRQPIEQYF
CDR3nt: TGCGCCAGCAGCTACCGACAGCCCATCGAGCAGTACTTC

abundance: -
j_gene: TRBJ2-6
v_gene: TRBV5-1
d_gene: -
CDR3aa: CASSSVGRSLSGANVLTF
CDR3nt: TGCGCCAGCAGCTCGGTGGGACGTAGCCTCTCTGGGGCCAACGTCCTGACTTTC

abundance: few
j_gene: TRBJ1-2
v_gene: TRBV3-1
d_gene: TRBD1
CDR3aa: CASSWDRNYGYTF
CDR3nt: TGTGCCAGCAGCTGGGACAGGAACTATGGCTACACCTTC

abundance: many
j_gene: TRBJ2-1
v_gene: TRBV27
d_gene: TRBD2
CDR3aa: CASSFNRLAGGYNEQFF
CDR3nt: TGTGCCAGCAGTTTCAACAGACTAGCGGGAGGCTACAATGAGCAGTTCTTC

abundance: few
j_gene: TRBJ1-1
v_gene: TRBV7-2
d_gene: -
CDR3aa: CASRLAGTNTEAFF
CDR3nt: TGTGCCAGCAGGCTTGCCGGGACTAACACTGAAGCTTTCTTT

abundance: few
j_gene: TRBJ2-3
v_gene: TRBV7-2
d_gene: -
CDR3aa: CASSLASSSDTQYF
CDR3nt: TGTGCCAGCAGCTTAGCGTCGAGTTCCGATACGCAGTATTTT

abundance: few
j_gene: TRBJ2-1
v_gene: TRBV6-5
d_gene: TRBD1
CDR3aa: CATKPWQGALYNEQFF
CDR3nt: TGTGCCACCAAACCCTGGCAGGGGGCCCTCTACAATGAGCAGTTCTTC

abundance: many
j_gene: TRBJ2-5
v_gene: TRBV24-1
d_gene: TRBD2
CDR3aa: CATSVGGIETQYF
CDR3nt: TGTGCCACCAGTGTCGGGGGGATTGAGACCCAGTACTTC

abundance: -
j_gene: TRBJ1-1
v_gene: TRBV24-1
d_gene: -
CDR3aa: CATSDGGGSTEAFF
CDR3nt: TGTGCCACCAGTGACGGCGGGGGGAGCACTGAAGCTTTCTTT

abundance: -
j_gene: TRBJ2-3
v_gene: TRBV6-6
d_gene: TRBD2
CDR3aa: CASSPTSVGTDTQYF
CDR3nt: TGTGCCAGCAGCCCAACTAGCGTAGGGACAGATACGCAGTATTTT

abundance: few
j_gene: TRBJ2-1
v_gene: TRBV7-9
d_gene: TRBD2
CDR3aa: CASSLAGLAGVDNEQFF
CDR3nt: TGTGCCAGCAGCTTAGCGGGACTAGCGGGAGTTGACAATGAGCAGTTCTTC